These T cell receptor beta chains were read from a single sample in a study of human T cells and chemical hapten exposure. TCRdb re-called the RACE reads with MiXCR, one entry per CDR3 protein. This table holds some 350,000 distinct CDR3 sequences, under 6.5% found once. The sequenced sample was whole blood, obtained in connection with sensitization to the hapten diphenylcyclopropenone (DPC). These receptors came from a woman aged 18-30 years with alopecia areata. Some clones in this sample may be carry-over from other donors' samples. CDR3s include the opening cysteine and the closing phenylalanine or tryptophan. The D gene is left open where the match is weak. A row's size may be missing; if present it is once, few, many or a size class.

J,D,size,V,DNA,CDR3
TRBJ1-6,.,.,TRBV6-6,TGTGCCAGCAGTCCGCGACACCCAAGCAATTCACCCCTCCACTTT,CASSPRHPSNSPLHF
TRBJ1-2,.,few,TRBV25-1,TGTGCCAGCAGTGATCTGGACGGCTACACCTTC,CASSDLDGYTF
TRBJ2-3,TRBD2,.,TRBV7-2,TGTGCCAGCAGCTTAGTGGTAGGACTAGCGGGGGGTGATACGCAGTATTTT,CASSLVVGLAGGDTQYF
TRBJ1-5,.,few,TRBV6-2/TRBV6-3,TGTGCCAGCAGTGAGGGGGGATTTCAGCCCCAGCATTTT,CASSEGGFQPQHF
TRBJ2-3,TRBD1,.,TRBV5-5,TGTGCCAGCAGCTTGGGGGACAGGGTCCCCTTTAGCACAGATACGCAGTATTTT,CASSLGDRVPFSTDTQYF
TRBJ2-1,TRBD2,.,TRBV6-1,TGTGCCAGCAGTGAAGCGCCTAGCGGGGCTGACAATGAGCAGTTCTTC,CASSEAPSGADNEQFF
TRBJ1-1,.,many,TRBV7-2,TGTGCCAGCAGCTTATATAACACTGAAGCTTTCTTT,CASSLYNTEAFF
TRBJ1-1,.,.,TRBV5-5,TGTGCCAGCAGCCCGACAATAATCCCTGAAGCTTTCTTT,CASSPTIIPEAFF
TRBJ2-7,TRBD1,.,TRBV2,TGTGCCAGCAGCCGTGACAGGGGGGATATTTTCTTC,CASSRDRGDIFF
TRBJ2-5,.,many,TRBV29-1,TGCAGCGTTACAGGGAGAGGAGAGACCCAGTACTTC,CSVTGRGETQYF
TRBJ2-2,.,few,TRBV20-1,TGCAGTGCTAATTATCCCACGAAGACCGGGGAGCTGTTTTTT,CSANYPTKTGELFF
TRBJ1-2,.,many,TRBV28,TGTGCCACCTTTGACGCGTGGCGCTATGGCTACACCTTC,CATFDAWRYGYTF